The 30 T cell receptor beta chains below come from one sample, sequenced in a study of identifying expanded T cells in peripheral blood. TCRdb keeps only in-frame clones here, not all; method: immunoSEQ multiplex PCR. The sample lists about 130,000 clones; about 86% were seen once. Sequencing input: blood. The receptors were gathered from a person aged 18 to 75 in good health.

The J gene is TRBJ2-1, the V gene TRBV7-3; TRBD2 agrees at 13 bases. The J segment lost 7 bases and the V segment lost 4 bases, leaving 4 bases of the junction unmatched. The CDR3 runs 15 residues. Germline CDR1 and CDR2: SGHTA and FQGTGA. The CDR3: CASSSGLAGKNEQFF. The CDR3 DNA sequence: TGTGCCAGCAGCTCGGGACTAGCGGGGAAGAATGAGCAGTTCTTC.

The chain has TRBV6-5 and TRBJ2-5, with D uncertain. Germline V CDR1 and CDR2: MNHEY, SVGAGI. V lost 6 bases, J lost 0 bases, and 8 bases lay in between. This CDR3 region has 13 residues. The CDR3 is CASSQTNQETQYF. The CDR3 bases are TGTGCCAGCAGCCAAACTAACCAAGAGACCCAGTACTTC.

This sequence joins TRBV6-1 and TRBJ1-4, with unresolved D. V dropped 7 bases and J dropped 6 bases, with 12 bases sitting between them. In germline, CDR1 is MNHNS, CDR2 SASEGT. The CDR3 is 13 amino acids. As DNA, the CDR3 is TGTGCCAGCAATCTCCTCCTGGATGAAAAACTGTTTTTT. Protein product: CASNLLLDEKLFF.

The chain uses TRBV5-1 and TRBJ1-1; no firm D call. The CDR3 spans 15 residues. V lost 8 bases to trimming and J lost 0 bases, with 17 bases between them. Germline CDR1 is SGHRS and CDR2 is YFSETQ. The CDR3 sequence is CASTPDGLMNTEAFF. The DNA for the CDR3 is TGCGCCAGTACCCCGGACGGACTCATGAACACTGAAGCTTTCTTT.

The rearrangement links TRBV7-3 to TRBJ2-5, with D perhaps TRBD1 (6 bases). The CDR3 covers 13 residues. From germline, CDR1 is SGHTA and CDR2 FQGTGA. The ends were cut back, 3 bases at V and 5 bases at J, with 10 bases in the middle. CDR3 coding DNA: TGTGCCAGCAGCTTGTGGGGGCCGGAGACCCAGTACTTC. Protein product: CASSLWGPETQYF.

This chain links TRBV27 with TRBJ2-1; D could derive from TRBD1 or TRBD2 (6 bases each). Per the germline V gene, CDR1 is MNHEY and CDR2 is SMNVEV (reference sequence). The CDR3 runs to 16 residues. V lost 5 bases and J lost 6, with 20 bases in between. DNA for the CDR3: TGTGCCAGCAGTGCCCCGGGGGCGCGAATACGCAATGAGCAGTTCTTC. Protein sequence: CASSAPGARIRNEQFF.

This chain joins TRBV5-1 and TRBJ2-7, with D perhaps TRBD1 or TRBD2 (5 bases each). Germline values: CDR1 SGHRS, CDR2 YFSETQ. V lost 0 bases and J lost 7, with 23 bases in between. This CDR3 has 17 residues. CDR3 protein: CASSLDGTTTKLGEQYF. DNA for the CDR3: TGCGCCAGCAGCTTGGACGGGACGACTACCAAACTGGGGGAGCAGTACTTC. Based on the CDR3 plus reference TRBV5-1 and TRBJ2-7, the full variable domain is KAGVTQTPRYLIKTRGQQVTLSCSPISGHRSVSWYQQTPGQGLQFLFEYFSETQRNKGNFPGRFSGRQFSNSRSEMNVSTLELGDSALYLCASSLDGTTTKLGEQYFGPGTRLTVT.

This clone was observed a few times. The rearrangement joins TRBV7-9 to TRBJ1-1; no clear D gene. Germline V gives CDR1 SEHNR, CDR2 FQNEAQ (reference sequence). Trimming cost V 5 bases and J 8 bases, with 9 bases left between them. CDR3 size: 11 residues. The CDR3 here is CASSPDGEAFF. The CDR3 bases are TGTGCCAGCAGCCCCGACGGAGAAGCTTTCTTT.

The rearrangement uses TRBV28 and TRBJ1-2; weak D call: TRBD1 (6 bases). This CDR3 comprises 15 residues. Trimming left V 6 bases short and J 7 bases short, with 21 bases between. Germline V lookup: CDR1 MDHEN, CDR2 SYDVKM. In DNA, the CDR3 is TGTGCCAGCAGCCTAGGGGGACGCGCGACCGGTGGCTACACCTTC. This gives the protein CASSLGGRATGGYTF.

V is TRBV7-9 and J is TRBJ2-5, with D possibly being TRBD1 or TRBD2 (5 bases each). CDR1 and CDR2 (germline): SEHNR, FQNEAQ (reference sequence). This CDR3 contains 16 residues. V was cut by 0 bases and J by 5 bases, with 16 bases left in between. The chain's CDR3 is CASSLAGGDRRETQYF. The CDR3 DNA is TGTGCCAGCAGCTTAGCTGGGGGAGATCGTCGGGAGACCCAGTACTTC.

This clone was counted once. The V gene is TRBV5-4, the J gene TRBJ2-5; 8 nucleotides line up with TRBD2. The V segment lost 1 base and the J segment 2 bases; nucleotides outside the gene matches: 4. Germline V gives CDR1 SGHNT, CDR2 YYREEE (reference sequence). This CDR3 spans 15 amino acids. CDR3 sequence reads: CASSLRREVQETQYF. Written as DNA, the CDR3 is TGTGCCAGCAGCTTGCGGCGGGAGGTTCAAGAGACCCAGTACTTC.

This chain joins TRBV25-1 and TRBJ1-2; TRBD1 is a possible D gene (5 bases). The germline V and J ends were trimmed by 1 base and 4 bases, with 16 bases remaining between them. CDR3 length equals 16 residues. Germline assignment: CDR1 MGHDK and CDR2 SYGVNS. The CDR3 loop reads CASSESWGGVSYGYTF. The DNA for the CDR3 is TGTGCCAGCAGTGAATCCTGGGGGGGTGTCAGCTATGGCTACACCTTC.

The chain is built from TRBV7-7 and TRBJ2-2; a weak D match, TRBD1 (6 bases). The V and J ends lost 5 bases and 5 bases respectively, with 9 bases between them. Germline V gives CDR1 SSHAT, CDR2 FNYEAQ (reference sequence). The CDR3 contains 13 residues. The CDR3 loop is CASSDGTTGELFF. Written as DNA, the CDR3 is TGTGCCAGCAGCGACGGGACAACCGGGGAGCTGTTTTTT. Full variable domain (rest looked up from reference TRBV7-7 and TRBJ2-2): GAGVSQSPRYKVTKRGQDVTLRCDPISSHATLYWYQQALGQGPEFLTYFNYEAQPDKSGLPSDRFSAERPEGSISTLTIQRTEQRDSAMYRCASSDGTTGELFFGEGSRLTVL.

J is TRBJ2-4 and V is TRBV19, with unresolved D. Germline lookup yields CDR1 LNHDA and CDR2 SQIVND (reference sequence). CDR3 size: 15 residues. The ends were cut back, 4 bases at V and 0 bases at J, with 10 bases in the middle. CDR3 coding DNA: TGTGCCAGTAGTACCTCACTGATAGCCAAAAACATTCAGTACTTC. Amino acid sequence: CASSTSLIAKNIQYF.

The chain uses TRBV5-1 and TRBJ2-1; D not resolved. The CDR3 spans 12 residues. Germline V gives CDR1 SGHRS, CDR2 YFSETQ. Trimming removed 6 bases from V and 8 bases from J, with 12 bases in between. The CDR3 here is CASNHRSDEQFF. DNA for the CDR3: TGCGCCAGCAATCACCGAAGTGATGAGCAGTTCTTC.

The V call is TRBV19, the J call TRBJ1-6; 9 bases are a match to TRBD1. Germline-derived CDR1 and CDR2 are LNHDA and SQIVND (reference sequence). J lost 4 bases, V lost 6 bases, and 4 bases had no gene match. CDR3 length: 15 residues. CDR3 amino acids: CASRPGTGYNSPLHF. The CDR3, as DNA: TGTGCCAGTAGACCCGGGACAGGGTATAATTCACCCCTCCACTTT.

The rearrangement joins TRBV18 to TRBJ2-7; 10 bases match TRBD2. Germline loops: CDR1 KGHSH, CDR2 LQKENI. The V and J ends lost 3 bases and 5 bases, in that order; junction bases with no gene match: 7. The CDR3 has 15 residues. CDR3 bases: TGTGCCAGCTCACCCCCAGCGGGAGGGCCCCACGAGCAGTACTTC. Translation gives CASSPPAGGPHEQYF. Complete variable domain (other parts from reference TRBV18 and TRBJ2-7): NAGVMQNPRHLVRRRGQEARLRCSPMKGHSHVYWYRQLPEEGLKFMVYLQKENIIDESGMPKERFSAEFPKEGPSILRIQQVVRGDSAAYFCASSPPAGGPHEQYFGPGTRLTVT.

CDR3 protein: CASSLATSDLDRSGGYTF. The CDR3 DNA reads TGTGCCAGCAGCTTAGCGACCTCCGACTTGGACAGATCCGGAGGCTACACCTTC. This sequence joins TRBV7-9 and TRBJ1-2, with D possibly TRBD1 on 6 matching bases. V was trimmed by 0 bases and J by 8 bases, leaving 25 bases between them. CDR3 length: 18 amino acids. Germline CDR1 and CDR2: SEHNR and FQNEAQ (reference sequence). Full variable domain (missing parts from reference TRBV7-9 and TRBJ1-2): DTGVSQNPRHKITKRGQNVTFRCDPISEHNRLYWYRQTLGQGPEFLTYFQNEAQLEKSRLLSDRFSAERPKGSFSTLEIQRTEQGDSAMYLCASSLATSDLDRSGGYTFGSGTRLTVV.

Of note for this clone: Compared with germline, one end of the junction differs, possibly owing to a read error. This chain connects TRBV5-1 to TRBJ2-1, with D hard to call. The germline V gene has CDR1 SGHRS and CDR2 YFSETQ. The CDR3 loop spans 15 amino acids. This CDR3 is CASRLDSGAYNEQFF. In DNA form, the CDR3 reads TGCGCCAGCAGATTGGATAGTGGGGCCTACAATGAGCAGTTCTTC.

The V call is TRBV5-1, the J call TRBJ2-1; the match to TRBD2 covers 12 bases. The CDR3 consists of 20 residues. Germline V gene data show CDR1 as SGHRS and CDR2 as YFSETQ. V was clipped by 4 bases and J by 0 bases; unmatched bases: 14. CDR3 amino acids: CASSRVPGLAGRSSYNEQFF. The CDR3 DNA sequence: TGCGCCAGCAGCAGGGTACCCGGACTAGCGGGAAGGAGCTCCTACAATGAGCAGTTCTTC. The complete variable domain, with remaining parts taken from reference TRBV5-1 and TRBJ2-1, reads KAGVTQTPRYLIKTRGQQVTLSCSPISGHRSVSWYQQTPGQGLQFLFEYFSETQRNKGNFPGRFSGRQFSNSRSEMNVSTLELGDSALYLCASSRVPGLAGRSSYNEQFFGPGTRLTVL.

This CDR3 is CASSLGNQGEQYF. The CDR3 DNA sequence: TGTGCCAGCAGCTTAGGTAACCAGGGCGAGCAGTACTTC. The chain uses TRBV7-8 and TRBJ2-7, with D possibly being TRBD1 (5 bases). V gave up 1 base and J gave up 6 bases, with 10 bases separating them. CDR3 length equals 13 residues. From germline, CDR1 is SGHVS and CDR2 FQNEAQ.

This sequence joins TRBV7-2 and TRBJ1-2, with D perhaps matching TRBD1 (6 bases). The CDR3 consists of 14 residues. Germline CDR1 reads SGHTA; CDR2 reads FQGNSA. The V and J ends lost 6 bases and 3 bases respectively, with 14 bases between them. DNA of the CDR3: TGTGCCAGCAGTAGCCTACGGACAGACTATGGCTACACCTTC. Amino acid sequence: CASSSLRTDYGYTF. The variable domain in full, with the rest retrieved from reference TRBV7-2 and TRBJ1-2, is GAGVSQSPSNKVTEKGKDVELRCDPISGHTALYWYRQSLGQGLEFLIYFQGNSAPDKSGLPSDRFSAERTGGSVSTLTIQRTQQEDSAVYLCASSSLRTDYGYTFGSGTRLTVV.

The chain joins TRBV28 to TRBJ1-1; D gene unclear. V was cut by 2 bases and J by 1 base, with 5 bases left in between. Germline CDR1 reads MDHEN; CDR2 reads SYDVKM. The CDR3 runs to 13 residues. CDR3 in DNA: TGTGCCAGCAGTTTAGCCCAGAACACTGAAGCTTTCTTT. Protein sequence: CASSLAQNTEAFF.

V is TRBV6-6 and J is TRBJ2-7; 7 bases align to TRBD2. The V segment lost 4 bases and the J segment 6 bases; nucleotides outside the gene matches: 9. Germline loops: CDR1 MNHNY, CDR2 SVGAGI (reference sequence). The CDR3 is 14 residues long. This chain's CDR3 is CASSSPGPGGEQYF. The DNA of the CDR3 is TGTGCCAGCAGTTCCCCCGGCCCGGGGGGCGAGCAGTACTTC.

This chain connects TRBV11-3 to TRBJ2-7, with D unclear. Germline loops: CDR1 SGHNT, CDR2 YENEEA. This CDR3 comprises 13 residues. V lost 3 bases to trimming and J lost 5 bases, with 11 bases between them. The CDR3 spells CASSFSGSDEQYF. The CDR3 DNA sequence: TGTGCCAGCAGCTTTTCTGGGTCCGACGAGCAGTACTTC.

This chain joins TRBV9 and TRBJ2-1, with D tentatively TRBD1 or TRBD2 (5 bases each). CDR3 size: 13 residues. Germline V lookup: CDR1 SGDLS, CDR2 YYNGEE. V was cut by 4 bases and J by 8 bases, with 13 bases left in between. Here the CDR3 DNA reads TGTGCCAGCAGCCTCGGGGCCTGGGATGAGCAGTTCTTC. Encoded protein: CASSLGAWDEQFF.

This clone came up a few times. The genes are TRBV4-1 and TRBJ1-6; TRBD1 is a possible D gene (5 bases). This CDR3 has 17 residues. V gave up 0 bases and J gave up 0 bases, with 9 bases separating them. Germline V CDR1 and CDR2: MGHRA, YSYEKL. The CDR3 region has the DNA TGCGCCAGCAGCCAAGAGGACAAGAGCTCCTATAATTCACCCCTCCACTTT. As protein: CASSQEDKSSYNSPLHF.

The gene calls are TRBV5-4 and TRBJ2-3; D ambiguous. CDR3 length equals 13 residues. Trimming removed 4 bases at V and 4 bases at J, with 10 bases between. Germline CDR1 SGHNT, CDR2 YYREEE (reference sequence). Here the CDR3 reads CASSQPRSDTQYF. The DNA of the CDR3 is TGTGCCAGCAGCCAACCCCGGTCAGATACGCAGTATTTT.

The rearrangement joins TRBV5-1 to TRBJ2-7; a weak D match, TRBD2 (6 bases). There are 14 residues in the CDR3. Between the trimmed V and J ends, which lost 0 bases and 0 bases, there was a span of 7 bases. CDR1 SGHRS and CDR2 YFSETQ come from the germline V gene. The CDR3 region has the DNA TGCGCCAGCAGCTTGGGCGGGACCTCCTACGAGCAGTACTTC. This codes for CASSLGGTSYEQYF.

The V call is TRBV18, the J call TRBJ1-1; 8 bases agree with TRBD1. There are 17 residues in the CDR3. The V segment lost 3 bases and the J segment 0 bases; nucleotides outside the gene matches: 9. The germline CDR1 and CDR2 sequences are KGHSH and LQKENI. The CDR3 coding sequence is TGTGCCAGCTCACCTGCACAGGGGGGGGCCATGAACACTGAAGCTTTCTTT. This translates into CASSPAQGGAMNTEAFF.